This TCR beta chain was obtained from a study of control samples from healthy donors and cancer patients. Sequencing was performed with immunoSEQ multiplex PCR; in TCRdb, only in-frame clones are kept and a portion is missing. Altogether about 54,000 clones are present, around 97% being singletons, with the ten largest covering around 1.9%. This CDR3 spans 13 amino acids. V dropped 7 bases and J dropped 6; count of bases not matched to a gene: 6. CDR1 MNHEY and CDR2 SVGAGI come from the germline V gene. The chain employs TRBV6-5 and TRBJ2-7; 10 positions match TRBD1. Sequenced input: blood. The sequence was obtained from a woman aged 30 to 39 in good health. As DNA, the CDR3 is TGTGCCAGCAACGACAGGGGGCTATTCGAGCAGTACTTC. It is translated as CASNDRGLFEQYF.